A selection of T cell receptor beta chains follows, all from one sample in a study of T-cell reconstitution after alpha-beta-depleted transplantation in children. TCRdb analysed the PCR reads with MiXCR anew, one entry per CDR3 protein. The sample comprises some 450,000 distinct CDR3 sequences, 43% of which are singletons, and around a quarter rests with the top ten. The specimen was PBMCs, collected before TCRalphabeta/CD19-depleted stem cell transplant. The receptors shown here come from a girl aged 2-10 years with aplastic anemia, due to receive a stem cell transplant. Both conserved end residues are part of each CDR3. The D gene is left open where the match is weak. Only part of the rows carry a size: once, few, many, or a class if the clone is expanded.

v_call,cdr3_length,clone_size,d_call,j_call,cdr3_aa,cdr3_nt
TRBV12-2,14,NA,NA,TRBJ1-2,CASRHGTRGHGYTF,TGTGCAAGTCGCCATGGGACCAGGGGACATGGCTACACCTTC
TRBV20-1,14,NA,NA,TRBJ1-1,CSARDGGVNTEAFF,TGCAGTGCTAGAGATGGCGGGGTTAACACTGAAGCTTTCTTT
TRBV20-1,14,NA,NA,TRBJ2-1,CSAPDGSSYNEQFF,TGCAGTGCTCCGGACGGAAGCTCCTACAATGAGCAGTTCTTC
TRBV29-1,12,NA,NA,TRBJ2-1,CSVADGYNEQFF,TGCAGCGTCGCGGACGGATACAATGAGCAGTTCTTC
TRBV29-1,13,once,TRBD1,TRBJ1-5,CSVPGTGGQPQHF,TGCAGCGTTCCAGGGACAGGGGGACAGCCCCAGCATTTT
TRBV20-1,16,many,TRBD2,TRBJ2-2,CSARADGSGSTGELFF,TGCAGTGCTAGAGCAGACGGTAGCGGGAGCACCGGGGAGCTGTTTTTT
TRBV4-1,19,NA,TRBD2,TRBJ2-3,CASSQEKRSVGLATDTQYF,TGCGCCAGCAGCCAGGAAAAGAGATCGGTGGGACTAGCCACAGATACGCAGTATTTT
TRBV12-3/TRBV12-4,15,many,TRBD2,TRBJ2-1,CASSLGLAEHNEQFF,TGTGCCAGCAGTTTAGGACTAGCGGAGCACAATGAGCAGTTCTTC
TRBV7-6,15,NA,TRBD1,TRBJ2-7,CASSPRRTGIYEQYF,TGTGCCAGCAGCCCCCGTAGGACAGGGATCTACGAGCAGTACTTC
TRBV5-1,13,NA,NA,TRBJ2-1,CASSTHPGSEQFF,TGCGCCAGCAGCACGCACCCAGGGTCTGAGCAGTTCTTC
TRBV11-2,13,many,NA,TRBJ2-1,CASSLVLSNEQFF,TGTGCCAGCAGCTTAGTACTGAGCAATGAGCAGTTCTTC
TRBV20-1,12,many,NA,TRBJ2-3,CSARGHGDTQYF,TGCAGTGCTCGGGGGCACGGCGATACGCAGTATTTT
TRBV18,18,NA,TRBD2,TRBJ2-7,CASSPRVAGVFNLDEQYF,TGTGCCAGCTCACCACGCGTAGCGGGAGTATTTAATCTCGACGAGCAGTACTTC
TRBV29-1,13,NA,NA,TRBJ1-1,CSVVVLSDTEAFF,TGCAGCGTTGTGGTTCTTTCGGACACTGAAGCTTTCTTT
TRBV18,16,many,NA,TRBJ2-6,CASSPRGGSGANVLTF,TGTGCCAGCTCACCACGGGGCGGATCTGGGGCCAACGTCCTGACTTTC
TRBV6-5,15,NA,TRBD2,TRBJ2-7,CASSYTSGGAYEQYF,TGTGCCAGCAGTTACACTAGCGGGGGCGCCTACGAGCAGTACTTC
TRBV5-1,17,NA,TRBD2,TRBJ2-2,CASSLVGGGANTGELFF,TGCGCCAGCAGCTTGGTTGGCGGGGGGGCGAACACCGGGGAGCTGTTTTTT
TRBV5-1,18,NA,TRBD2,TRBJ2-1,CASSLVLAGGRPYNEQFF,TGCGCCAGCAGCTTGGTGTTAGCGGGAGGTCGGCCCTACAATGAGCAGTTCTTC
TRBV4-2,13,NA,NA,TRBJ2-3,CASSQSPTDTQYF,TGTGCCAGCAGCCAGTCCCCTACAGATACGCAGTATTTT
TRBV28,12,NA,NA,TRBJ1-5,CASSLANQPQHF,TGTGCCAGCAGCTTGGCAAATCAGCCCCAGCATTTT
TRBV14,15,NA,TRBD2,TRBJ2-2,CASRGGLARTGELFF,TGTGCCAGCCGGGGCGGACTAGCGAGAACCGGGGAGCTGTTTTTT
TRBV7-2,17,NA,TRBD2,TRBJ2-1,CASSAGLAGAVYNEQFF,TGTGCCAGCAGCGCGGGACTAGCGGGAGCAGTCTACAATGAGCAGTTCTTC
TRBV5-8,16,NA,NA,TRBJ2-1,CASSSMTGLRSDEQFF,TGTGCCAGCAGCTCTATGACAGGACTGCGCTCGGATGAGCAGTTCTTC
TRBV28,16,NA,TRBD2,TRBJ2-7,CASSLASAGVTYEQYF,TGTGCCAGCAGTTTAGCGTCGGCGGGGGTCACCTACGAGCAGTACTTC
TRBV6-1,15,few,TRBD1,TRBJ2-7,CASSPETGISYEQYF,TGTGCCAGCAGTCCGGAGACAGGGATCTCCTACGAGCAGTACTTC
TRBV7-3,17,NA,NA,TRBJ2-1,CASSLSPDPSSYNEQFF,TGTGCCAGCAGCTTAAGCCCGGACCCGAGCTCCTACAATGAGCAGTTCTTC
TRBV6-5,16,NA,NA,TRBJ2-3,CASSYRRLGGTDTQYF,TGTGCCAGCAGTTACAGGAGACTAGGAGGCACAGATACGCAGTATTTT
TRBV20-1,12,NA,NA,TRBJ2-5,CSARVNPRTQYF,TGCAGTGCTAGAGTGAACCCCCGGACCCAGTACTTC
TRBV5-1,14,few,NA,TRBJ2-3,CASSSGTPKDTQYF,TGCGCCAGCAGCTCCGGGACCCCCAAAGATACGCAGTATTTT
TRBV24-1,15,many,TRBD1,TRBJ2-5,CATSDLGTGEETQYF,TGTGCCACCAGTGATTTAGGGACAGGGGAAGAGACCCAGTACTTC
TRBV5-1,14,NA,NA,TRBJ2-1,CASGRGNSYNEQFF,TGCGCCAGCGGGCGGGGCAACTCCTACAATGAGCAGTTCTTC
TRBV7-6,15,NA,TRBD2,TRBJ2-1,CASSQRLAGFREQFF,TGTGCCAGCAGCCAGAGACTAGCGGGATTTCGTGAGCAGTTCTTC
TRBV20-1,14,few,TRBD2,TRBJ2-2,CSASLAGGTGELFF,TGCAGTGCTAGTCTAGCGGGAGGCACCGGGGAGCTGTTTTTT
TRBV29-1,13,many,NA,TRBJ2-1,CSVDGLVRSEQFF,TGCAGCGTTGATGGGCTAGTTAGGAGTGAGCAGTTCTTC
TRBV7-3,14,NA,NA,TRBJ2-2,CASSRDPGTGELFF,TGTGCCAGCAGCAGAGACCCGGGCACCGGGGAGCTGTTTTTT
TRBV20-1,15,NA,NA,TRBJ1-5,CSARARTADNQPQHF,TGCAGTGCTAGAGCCCGGACTGCGGACAATCAGCCCCAGCATTTT